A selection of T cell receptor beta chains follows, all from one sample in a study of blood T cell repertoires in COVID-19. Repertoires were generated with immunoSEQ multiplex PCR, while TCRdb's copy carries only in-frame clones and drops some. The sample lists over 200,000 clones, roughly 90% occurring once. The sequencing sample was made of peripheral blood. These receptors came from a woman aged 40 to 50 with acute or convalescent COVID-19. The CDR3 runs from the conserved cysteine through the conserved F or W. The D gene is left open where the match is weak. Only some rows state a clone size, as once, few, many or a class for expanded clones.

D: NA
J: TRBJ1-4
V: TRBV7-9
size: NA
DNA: TGTGCCAGCAGCCCACTGATTGCAACTAATGAAAAACTGTTTTTT
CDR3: CASSPLIATNEKLFF

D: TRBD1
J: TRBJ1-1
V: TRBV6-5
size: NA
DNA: TGTGCCAGCAGTCCCAAGGTCGGGACAGAGCTTGAAGCTTTCTTT
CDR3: CASSPKVGTELEAFF

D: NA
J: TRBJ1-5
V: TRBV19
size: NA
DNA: TGTGCCAGTAGTGCCCGCCAGGCGCTGTATAATAGCAATCAGCCCCAGCATTTT
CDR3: CASSARQALYNSNQPQHF

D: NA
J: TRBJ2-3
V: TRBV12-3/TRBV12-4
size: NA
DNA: TGTGCCAGCAACGGGTTCACAGATACGCAGTATTTT
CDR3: CASNGFTDTQYF

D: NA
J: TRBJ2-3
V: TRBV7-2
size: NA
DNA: TGTGCCAGCAGCGAGTCAATTCGCACAGATACGCAGTATTTT
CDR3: CASSESIRTDTQYF

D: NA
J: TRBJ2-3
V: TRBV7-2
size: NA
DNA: TGTGCCAGCAGCTTAGGTACGAGAGATACGCAGTATTTT
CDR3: CASSLGTRDTQYF

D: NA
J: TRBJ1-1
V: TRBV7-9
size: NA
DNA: TGTGCCAGCAGCCTACAGGGAACAGGCACTGAAGCTTTCTTT
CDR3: CASSLQGTGTEAFF

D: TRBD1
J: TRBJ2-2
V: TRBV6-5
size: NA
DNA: TGTGCCAGCAGCCGGTCCACAGGGGAACCCGGGGAGCTGTTTTTT
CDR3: CASSRSTGEPGELFF

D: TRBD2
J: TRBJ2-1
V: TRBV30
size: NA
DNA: TGTGCCTGGGTGGGGCGAAGACTAGCGGGGGCCAGATTCTTTTACAATGAGCAGTTCTTC
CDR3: CAWVGRRLAGARFFYNEQFF

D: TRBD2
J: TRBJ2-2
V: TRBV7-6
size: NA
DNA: TGTGCCAGCAGCTCGCAGTCCCTAGCGGGGACCGGGGAGCTGTTTTTT
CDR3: CASSSQSLAGTGELFF

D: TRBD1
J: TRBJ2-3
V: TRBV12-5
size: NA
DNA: TGTGCTAGTGGTTCGGGACAGGTCACAGATACGCAGTATTTT
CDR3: CASGSGQVTDTQYF

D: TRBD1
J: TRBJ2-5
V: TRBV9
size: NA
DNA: TGTGCCAGCACGGGACAGATCCAAGAGACCCAGTACTTC
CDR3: CASTGQIQETQYF

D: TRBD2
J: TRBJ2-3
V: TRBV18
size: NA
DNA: TGTGCCAGCTCATCTACAGCGGGGACCACAGATACGCAGTATTTT
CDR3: CASSSTAGTTDTQYF

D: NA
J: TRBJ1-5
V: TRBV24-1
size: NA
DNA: TGTGCCATCCAGGGGCTAGGTCAGCCCCAGCATTTT
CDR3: CAIQGLGQPQHF

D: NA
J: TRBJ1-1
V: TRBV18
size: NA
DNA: TGTGCCAGCTCACCAGGGCAGAACACTGAAGCTTTCTTT
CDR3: CASSPGQNTEAFF

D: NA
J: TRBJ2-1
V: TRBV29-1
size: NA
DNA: TGCAGCGTTGAAGATGGGGCAGGCAGTAATGAGCAGTTCTTC
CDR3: CSVEDGAGSNEQFF

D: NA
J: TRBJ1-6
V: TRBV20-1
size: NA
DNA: TGCAGTGCTAGTCGGTCGCAGGATAATTCACCCCTCCACTTT
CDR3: CSASRSQDNSPLHF

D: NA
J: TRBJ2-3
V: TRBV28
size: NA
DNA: TGTGCCAGCAGGGCCGGACAGACTAGCACAGATACGCAGTATTTT
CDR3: CASRAGQTSTDTQYF

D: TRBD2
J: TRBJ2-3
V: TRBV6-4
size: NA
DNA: TGTGCCAGCAGTGACAGGGGGACTAGCATGAATACGCAGTATTTT
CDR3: CASSDRGTSMNTQYF

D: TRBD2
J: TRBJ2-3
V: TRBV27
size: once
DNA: TGTGCCAGCAGACCCCAGCGGGGGGGCCTCACAGATACGCAGTATTTT
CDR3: CASRPQRGGLTDTQYF

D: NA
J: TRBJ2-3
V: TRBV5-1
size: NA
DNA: TGCGCCAGCAGCTTGGCCAGGAACACAGATACGCAGTATTTT
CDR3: CASSLARNTDTQYF

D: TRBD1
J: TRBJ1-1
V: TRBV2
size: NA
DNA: TGTGCCAGCAGTGGGGGACAGGGGTACACTGAAGCTTTCTTT
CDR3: CASSGGQGYTEAFF

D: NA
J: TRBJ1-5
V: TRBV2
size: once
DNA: TGTGCCAGCAGTGAAGGGACCCGACAGATCAATCAGCCCCAGCATTTT
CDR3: CASSEGTRQINQPQHF

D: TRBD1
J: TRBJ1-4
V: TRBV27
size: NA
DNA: TGTGCCAGCAGTTTAAACCCGACAGGGACTTACCCAACTAATGAAAAACTGTTTTTT
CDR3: CASSLNPTGTYPTNEKLFF

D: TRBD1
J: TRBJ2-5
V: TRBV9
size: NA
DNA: TGTGCCAGCAGCGTAGATCAATGGGGACAGGGGATGACCCAGTACTTC
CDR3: CASSVDQWGQGMTQYF

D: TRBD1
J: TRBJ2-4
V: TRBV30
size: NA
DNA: TGTGCCTGGACCATTGAACAGGGGGCTCCGGCCAAAAACATTCAGTACTTC
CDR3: CAWTIEQGAPAKNIQYF

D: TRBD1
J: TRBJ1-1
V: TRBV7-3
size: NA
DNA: TGTGCCAGCAGCCCGGTGACAGGGTCGGACACTGAAGCTTTCTTT
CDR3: CASSPVTGSDTEAFF

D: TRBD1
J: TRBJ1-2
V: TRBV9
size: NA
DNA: TGTGCCAGCAGCGTAGGCAGGGGACAGGATGGCTACACCTTC
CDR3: CASSVGRGQDGYTF

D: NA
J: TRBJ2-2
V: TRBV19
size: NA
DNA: TGTGCCAGTTCAGGTCAAACGCAACTCACCGGGGAGCTGTTTTTT
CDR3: CASSGQTQLTGELFF

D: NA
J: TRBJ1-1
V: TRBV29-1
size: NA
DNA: TGCAGCGTTGATTCGCGGGGTATGAACACTGAAGCTTTCTTT
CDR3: CSVDSRGMNTEAFF

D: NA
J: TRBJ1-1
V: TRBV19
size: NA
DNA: TGTGCCAGTAAGGGAACAGGGAGTACTGAAGCTTTCTTT
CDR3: CASKGTGSTEAFF

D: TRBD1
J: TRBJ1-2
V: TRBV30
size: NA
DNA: TGTGCCTGGAGTCCGCCGGGACAGGGCGGAGGCTACACCTTC
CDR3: CAWSPPGQGGGYTF

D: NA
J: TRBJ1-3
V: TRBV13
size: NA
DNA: TGTGCCAGCAGCCAAATGCGGGACGCACTCTCTGGAAACACCATATATTTT
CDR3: CASSQMRDALSGNTIYF

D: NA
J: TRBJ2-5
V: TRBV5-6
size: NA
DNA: TGTGCCAGCAGCGGGGGAGCGGGCACCGAGACCCAGTACTTC
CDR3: CASSGGAGTETQYF

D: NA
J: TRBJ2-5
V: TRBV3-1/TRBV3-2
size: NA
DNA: TGTGCCAGCAGCCAAGATCTAGTTCGACTCGGTGGGGAGACCCAGTACTTC
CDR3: CASSQDLVRLGGETQYF

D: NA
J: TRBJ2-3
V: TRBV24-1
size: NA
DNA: TGTGCCACCAGTGAAGCAACAGGATCCACAGATACGCAGTATTTT
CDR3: CATSEATGSTDTQYF

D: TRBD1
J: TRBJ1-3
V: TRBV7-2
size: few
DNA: TGTGCCAGCAGCGGGGGGACAGGGCTCTGGAACACCATATATTTT
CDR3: CASSGGTGLWNTIYF

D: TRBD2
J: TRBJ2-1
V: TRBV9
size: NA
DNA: TGTGCCAGCAGCGGCGTAGCGGGGGGACTTTACAATGAGCAGTTCTTC
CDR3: CASSGVAGGLYNEQFF

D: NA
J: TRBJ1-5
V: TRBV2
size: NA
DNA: TGTGCCAGCAGTCAACAGCTATCTAGCAATCAGCCCCAGCATTTT
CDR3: CASSQQLSSNQPQHF

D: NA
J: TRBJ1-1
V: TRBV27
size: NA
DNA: TGTGCCAGCAGAAACAGGGAGAACACTGAAGCTTTCTTT
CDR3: CASRNRENTEAFF

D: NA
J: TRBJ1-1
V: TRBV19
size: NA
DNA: TGTGCCAGCCGCGCGGGGGGCAGCACTGAAGCTTTCTTT
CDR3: CASRAGGSTEAFF

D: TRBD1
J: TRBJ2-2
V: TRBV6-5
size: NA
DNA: TGTGCCAGCTATTCCGGGACAGCAAACACCGGGGAGCTGTTTTTT
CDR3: CASYSGTANTGELFF

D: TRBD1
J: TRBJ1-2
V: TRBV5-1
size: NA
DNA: TGCGCCAGCAGCTTGGAAGGACAGGGGACAAATGGCTACACCTTC
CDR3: CASSLEGQGTNGYTF

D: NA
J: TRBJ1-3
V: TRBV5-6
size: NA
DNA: TGTGCCAGCACCCGCGGGGTCCCCGGAAACACCATATATTTT
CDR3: CASTRGVPGNTIYF

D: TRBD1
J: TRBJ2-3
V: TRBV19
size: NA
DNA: TGTGCCAGTAGCAGGGGGTATAGCACAGATACGCAGTATTTT
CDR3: CASSRGYSTDTQYF

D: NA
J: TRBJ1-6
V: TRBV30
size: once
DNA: TGTGCCTGGATCGCCGCTGGCACACAGAATTCACCCCTCCACTTT
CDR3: CAWIAAGTQNSPLHF

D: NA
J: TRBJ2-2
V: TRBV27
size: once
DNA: TGTGCCAGCAGTTGGGGACAGAACACCGGGGAGCTGTTTTTT
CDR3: CASSWGQNTGELFF

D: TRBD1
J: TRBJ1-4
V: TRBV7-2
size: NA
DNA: TGTGCCAGCAGCTTAGGAGGGACAGCTAATGAAAAACTGTTTTTT
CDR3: CASSLGGTANEKLFF

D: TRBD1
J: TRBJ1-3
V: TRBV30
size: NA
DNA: TGTGCCTGGAGGAAGGGGGCGCGAGGAAACACCATATATTTT
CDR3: CAWRKGARGNTIYF

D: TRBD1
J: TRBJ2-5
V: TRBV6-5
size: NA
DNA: TGTGCCAGCAGCGGACAGGGACCAACGGCCCAGTACTTC
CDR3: CASSGQGPTAQYF

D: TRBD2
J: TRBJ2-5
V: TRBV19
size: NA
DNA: TGTGCCAGTAGTCGCCAAGAACTAGCGGGGGAGACCCAGTACTTC
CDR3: CASSRQELAGETQYF